This is a list of T cell receptor beta chains from one sample in a study of shared clonotypes between healthy human individuals. Using immunoSEQ multiplex PCR, the repertoire was profiled, and TCRdb retains in-frame clones only, with some absent. The sample shows around 940,000 clones, over 60% of them seen only once. Sequencing was done on a sample of memory CD4+ T cells sorted from blood. The receptors derive from a young man in good health. Each CDR3 is given with its conserved first and last residue. The order of the fields is J gene, V gene, clone size, D gene, CDR3 protein, CDR3 DNA. D genes are given only for firm matches. The listing skips clone size in some rows; elsewhere it reads once, few, many or a size class.

j_call: TRBJ2-7
v_call: TRBV7-2
clone_size: once
d_call: .
cdr3_aa: CASSPQQYEQYF
cdr3_nt: TGTGCCAGCAGTCCCCAACAGTACGAGCAGTACTTC

j_call: TRBJ2-5
v_call: TRBV14
clone_size: .
d_call: TRBD2
cdr3_aa: CASSSSPGLAIGIGETQYF
cdr3_nt: TGTGCCAGCAGCTCTTCGCCGGGACTAGCTATCGGTATAGGAGAGACCCAGTACTTC

j_call: TRBJ2-5
v_call: TRBV7-9
clone_size: .
d_call: TRBD2
cdr3_aa: CASSGGGLAGQETQYF
cdr3_nt: TGTGCCAGCAGCGGAGGGGGACTAGCGGGACAAGAGACCCAGTACTTC

j_call: TRBJ1-3
v_call: TRBV10-3
clone_size: .
d_call: .
cdr3_aa: CAISEWGSSGNTIYF
cdr3_nt: TGTGCCATCAGTGAGTGGGGAAGCTCTGGAAACACCATATATTTT

j_call: TRBJ2-7
v_call: TRBV6-1
clone_size: .
d_call: .
cdr3_aa: CASRGSGYSYEQYF
cdr3_nt: TGTGCCAGCAGAGGAAGCGGGTACTCCTACGAGCAGTACTTC

j_call: TRBJ1-4
v_call: TRBV4-1
clone_size: .
d_call: .
cdr3_aa: CASSQERGRINEKLFF
cdr3_nt: TGCGCCAGCAGCCAAGAACGGGGCAGGATTAATGAAAAACTGTTTTTT

j_call: TRBJ1-6
v_call: TRBV28
clone_size: once
d_call: .
cdr3_aa: CASSLPSPSISPLHF
cdr3_nt: TGTGCCAGCAGTTTGCCCTCCCCATCTATTTCACCCCTCCACTTT

j_call: TRBJ2-2
v_call: TRBV7-8
clone_size: .
d_call: TRBD1
cdr3_aa: CASSKLGTGGNTGELFF
cdr3_nt: TGTGCCAGCAGTAAATTAGGGACAGGGGGGAACACCGGGGAGCTGTTTTTT

j_call: TRBJ2-3
v_call: TRBV9
clone_size: .
d_call: TRBD2
cdr3_aa: CASSDGLAFTDTQYF
cdr3_nt: TGTGCCAGCAGCGACGGACTAGCGTTCACAGATACGCAGTATTTT

j_call: TRBJ1-2
v_call: TRBV11-2
clone_size: .
d_call: TRBD1
cdr3_aa: CASSLGWDRGYGYTF
cdr3_nt: TGTGCCAGCAGCTTAGGTTGGGACAGAGGCTATGGCTACACCTTC

j_call: TRBJ2-3
v_call: TRBV18
clone_size: .
d_call: .
cdr3_aa: CASSTQGSTDTQYF
cdr3_nt: TGTGCCAGCTCCACCCAGGGCTCCACAGATACGCAGTATTTT

j_call: TRBJ1-2
v_call: TRBV5-1
clone_size: .
d_call: TRBD1
cdr3_aa: CASSLGDSILSNYGYTF
cdr3_nt: TGCGCCAGCAGCTTGGGGGACAGCATCTTATCTAACTATGGCTACACCTTC

j_call: TRBJ2-3
v_call: TRBV5-4
clone_size: .
d_call: TRBD1
cdr3_aa: CASSIRTGGADTQYF
cdr3_nt: TGTGCCAGCAGCATACGGACAGGGGGCGCAGATACGCAGTATTTT

j_call: TRBJ2-5
v_call: TRBV7-9
clone_size: .
d_call: TRBD1
cdr3_aa: CASSLGRQGQETQYF
cdr3_nt: TGTGCCAGCAGCTTGGGCCGACAGGGCCAAGAGACCCAGTACTTC

j_call: TRBJ1-2
v_call: TRBV10-3
clone_size: .
d_call: .
cdr3_aa: CAISESKVVAGALDYGYTF
cdr3_nt: TGTGCCATCAGTGAGTCGAAAGTAGTTGCGGGGGCCTTAGACTATGGCTACACCTTC

j_call: TRBJ2-7
v_call: TRBV18
clone_size: .
d_call: .
cdr3_aa: CASSDPSYEQYF
cdr3_nt: TGTGCCAGCTCCGACCCTTCGTACGAGCAGTACTTC

j_call: TRBJ1-6
v_call: TRBV7-2
clone_size: .
d_call: .
cdr3_aa: CASSLAYSQNSPLHF
cdr3_nt: TGTGCCAGCAGCTTAGCTTACAGCCAAAATTCACCCCTCCACTTT

j_call: TRBJ1-3
v_call: TRBV19
clone_size: .
d_call: TRBD1
cdr3_aa: CASTTTGISGNTIYF
cdr3_nt: TGTGCCAGTACTACGACAGGGATCTCAGGAAACACCATATATTTT

j_call: TRBJ1-1
v_call: TRBV4-1
clone_size: .
d_call: .
cdr3_aa: CASSPGQMNTEAFF
cdr3_nt: TGCGCCAGCAGCCCCGGACAAATGAACACTGAAGCTTTCTTT

j_call: TRBJ1-2
v_call: TRBV2
clone_size: .
d_call: TRBD1
cdr3_aa: CASRQGQNSMAGYTF
cdr3_nt: TGTGCCAGCAGACAGGGACAGAACTCTATGGCTGGCTACACCTTC

j_call: TRBJ1-2
v_call: TRBV7-2
clone_size: .
d_call: .
cdr3_aa: CASSPHTMERAGKYGYTF
cdr3_nt: TGTGCCAGCAGCCCACATACGATGGAACGGGCCGGGAAGTATGGCTACACCTTC

j_call: TRBJ1-6
v_call: TRBV7-7
clone_size: .
d_call: TRBD1
cdr3_aa: CASSSDRDSPLHF
cdr3_nt: TGTGCTAGCAGCTCGGACAGGGATTCACCCCTCCACTTT

j_call: TRBJ2-7
v_call: TRBV18
clone_size: few
d_call: TRBD1
cdr3_aa: CASSPIRQGQPYEQYF
cdr3_nt: TGTGCCAGCTCACCAATTCGACAGGGTCAACCATACGAGCAGTACTTC

j_call: TRBJ2-5
v_call: TRBV6-6
clone_size: .
d_call: .
cdr3_aa: CATRQGQETQYF
cdr3_nt: TGTGCCACTCGCCAGGGCCAAGAGACCCAGTACTTC

j_call: TRBJ1-4
v_call: TRBV5-1
clone_size: .
d_call: TRBD1
cdr3_aa: CASTPDRAPNEKLFF
cdr3_nt: TGCGCCAGCACCCCTGACAGGGCCCCTAATGAAAAACTGTTTTTT

j_call: TRBJ2-1
v_call: TRBV19
clone_size: .
d_call: TRBD1
cdr3_aa: CASSRGTGGINEQFF
cdr3_nt: TGTGCCAGTAGTCGGGGGACAGGGGGCATCAATGAGCAGTTCTTC

j_call: TRBJ2-1
v_call: TRBV7-3
clone_size: .
d_call: TRBD1
cdr3_aa: CASSQRLTGVLFF
cdr3_nt: TGTGCCAGCAGCCAACGCCTGACAGGGGTCCTGTTCTTC

j_call: TRBJ2-7
v_call: TRBV25-1
clone_size: .
d_call: TRBD1
cdr3_aa: CASRPGTGGSYEQYF
cdr3_nt: TGTGCCAGCAGACCCGGGACAGGGGGTTCCTACGAGCAGTACTTC

j_call: TRBJ1-1
v_call: TRBV6-1
clone_size: .
d_call: .
cdr3_aa: CASSHTLTGNTEAFF
cdr3_nt: TGTGCCAGCAGCCACACTCTGACAGGGAACACTGAAGCTTTCTTT

j_call: TRBJ1-4
v_call: TRBV28
clone_size: .
d_call: .
cdr3_aa: CASSSWGRTNEKLFF
cdr3_nt: TGTGCCAGCAGTTCCTGGGGGAGAACTAATGAAAAACTGTTTTTT

j_call: TRBJ2-1
v_call: TRBV5-1
clone_size: .
d_call: .
cdr3_aa: CASSPGSHNEQFF
cdr3_nt: TGCGCCAGCAGCCCCGGGAGCCACAATGAGCAGTTCTTC

j_call: TRBJ2-1
v_call: TRBV30
clone_size: .
d_call: TRBD1
cdr3_aa: CAWSVRGQGQYNEQFF
cdr3_nt: TGTGCCTGGAGTGTAAGAGGACAGGGTCAGTACAATGAGCAGTTCTTC

j_call: TRBJ2-3
v_call: TRBV5-4
clone_size: once
d_call: TRBD2
cdr3_aa: CASSSPTSGSLDTQYF
cdr3_nt: TGTGCCAGCAGCTCCCCGACTAGCGGGAGTTTGGATACGCAGTATTTT

j_call: TRBJ2-7
v_call: TRBV6-1
clone_size: .
d_call: .
cdr3_aa: CASSEGGRWQYF
cdr3_nt: TGTGCCAGCAGTGAAGGGGGAAGGTGGCAGTACTTC

j_call: TRBJ2-3
v_call: TRBV4-2
clone_size: .
d_call: TRBD2
cdr3_aa: CASSQALAGSGTDTQYF
cdr3_nt: TGTGCCAGCAGCCAAGCACTAGCGGGGTCTGGCACAGATACGCAGTATTTT

j_call: TRBJ2-5
v_call: TRBV5-1
clone_size: .
d_call: .
cdr3_aa: CASSPGSETQYF
cdr3_nt: TGCGCCAGCAGTCCGGGTTCGGAGACCCAGTACTTC

j_call: TRBJ1-4
v_call: TRBV5-4
clone_size: .
d_call: .
cdr3_aa: CASSVDSSNEKLFF
cdr3_nt: TGTGCCAGCAGCGTGGACAGCTCTAATGAAAAACTGTTTTTT

j_call: TRBJ1-5
v_call: TRBV6-5
clone_size: .
d_call: .
cdr3_aa: CASSYSGANQPQHF
cdr3_nt: TGTGCCAGCAGTTACTCAGGGGCCAATCAGCCCCAGCATTTT

j_call: TRBJ2-3
v_call: TRBV4-3
clone_size: .
d_call: .
cdr3_aa: CASRADTSTDTQYF
cdr3_nt: TGCGCCAGCAGGGCGGATACTAGCACAGATACGCAGTATTTT

j_call: TRBJ1-6
v_call: TRBV2
clone_size: few
d_call: .
cdr3_aa: CASRDRSNSPLHF
cdr3_nt: TGTGCCAGCAGAGATCGTTCCAATTCACCCCTCCACTTT

j_call: TRBJ2-1
v_call: TRBV7-9
clone_size: .
d_call: TRBD2
cdr3_aa: CASSPSGGVYNEQFF
cdr3_nt: TGTGCCAGCAGCCCGAGCGGGGGGGTATACAATGAGCAGTTCTTC

j_call: TRBJ2-5
v_call: TRBV2
clone_size: .
d_call: .
cdr3_aa: CASRADSQETQYF
cdr3_nt: TGTGCCAGCAGGGCAGACAGTCAAGAGACCCAGTACTTC

j_call: TRBJ2-7
v_call: TRBV6-1
clone_size: .
d_call: TRBD1
cdr3_aa: CASTRQGNEQYF
cdr3_nt: TGTGCCAGCACGAGACAGGGGAACGAGCAGTACTTC

j_call: TRBJ2-5
v_call: TRBV18
clone_size: .
d_call: TRBD1
cdr3_aa: CASSTGQVRETQYF
cdr3_nt: TGTGCCAGCTCCACGGGACAGGTCCGAGAGACCCAGTACTTC

j_call: TRBJ2-5
v_call: TRBV6-1
clone_size: .
d_call: .
cdr3_aa: CASSVEAQGIRNQYF
cdr3_nt: TGTGCCAGCAGTGTTGAGGCCCAGGGTATTAGAAACCAGTACTTC

j_call: TRBJ2-1
v_call: TRBV18
clone_size: .
d_call: TRBD2
cdr3_aa: CASSNGRLAGDGNNEQFF
cdr3_nt: TGTGCCAGCTCAAACGGGCGACTAGCGGGGGATGGAAACAATGAGCAGTTCTTC

j_call: TRBJ2-4
v_call: TRBV30
clone_size: few
d_call: TRBD1
cdr3_aa: CAWSSIRGAKNIQYF
cdr3_nt: TGTGCCTGGAGTAGTATCAGGGGGGCCAAAAACATTCAGTACTTC

j_call: TRBJ1-2
v_call: TRBV2
clone_size: .
d_call: TRBD1
cdr3_aa: CASSDQGQGYGYTF
cdr3_nt: TGTGCCAGCAGTGATCAGGGACAGGGCTATGGCTACACCTTC

j_call: TRBJ1-1
v_call: TRBV30
clone_size: once
d_call: TRBD1
cdr3_aa: CAWSLDRGHTEAFF
cdr3_nt: TGTGCCTGGAGTTTGGACAGGGGGCACACTGAAGCTTTCTTT

j_call: TRBJ2-1
v_call: TRBV6-1
clone_size: once
d_call: .
cdr3_aa: CASSDGKGYTYYNEQFF
cdr3_nt: TGTGCCAGCAGTGATGGGAAAGGCTACACCTACTACAATGAGCAGTTCTTC

j_call: TRBJ1-2
v_call: TRBV15
clone_size: .
d_call: TRBD1
cdr3_aa: CATSTAGTGPYGYTF
cdr3_nt: TGTGCCACCAGCACAGCCGGGACAGGCCCATATGGCTACACCTTC

j_call: TRBJ2-7
v_call: TRBV4-1
clone_size: few
d_call: TRBD2
cdr3_aa: CASSQGQGGTYEQYF
cdr3_nt: TGCGCCAGCAGCCAAGGGCAGGGAGGGACCTACGAGCAGTACTTC